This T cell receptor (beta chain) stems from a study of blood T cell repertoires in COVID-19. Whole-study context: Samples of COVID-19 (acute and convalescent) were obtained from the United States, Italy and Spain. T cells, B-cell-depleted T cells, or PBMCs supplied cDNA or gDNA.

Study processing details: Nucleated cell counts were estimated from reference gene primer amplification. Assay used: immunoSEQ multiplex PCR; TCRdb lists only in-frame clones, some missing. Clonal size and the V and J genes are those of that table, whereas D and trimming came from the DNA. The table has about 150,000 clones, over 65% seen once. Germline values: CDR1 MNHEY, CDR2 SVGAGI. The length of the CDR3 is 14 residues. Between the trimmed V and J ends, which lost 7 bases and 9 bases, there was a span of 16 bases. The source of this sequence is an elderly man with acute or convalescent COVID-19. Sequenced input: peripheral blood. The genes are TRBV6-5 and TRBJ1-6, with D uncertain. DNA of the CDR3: TGTGCCAGCACCTCCGGCGGCGGCGTTTCACCCCTCCACTTT. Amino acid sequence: CASTSGGGVSPLHF.